This T cell receptor (beta chain) was observed in a study of T cell changes during pregnancy in multiple sclerosis (dated by TCRdb to the late 2010s). Looking at the study overall: The study examined how the T cell repertoire changed over the course of pregnancy in women with multiple sclerosis.

The V end loses 3 bases and the J end loses 5 bases, and a stretch of 15 bases separates them. Via the germline V gene (reference sequence), CDR1 is MNHEY and CDR2 SMNVEV. The CDR3 measures 15 amino acids from cysteine to phenylalanine. Only the CDR3 part of the read is kept: 45 bases, read in frame from the first base. As for this clone: Which antigen it targets is not known. No base quality values were provided; no much bigger clone lies one nucleotide off.

To prepare the library, the immunoSEQ multiplex PCR assay was applied. TCRdb provides this immuneACCESS table in a form limited to in-frame rearrangements. Some clones are lacking; in checked studies, under half of them reflect an unresolved V gene, and why the rest are absent is not known. The sample table lists 67,000 or so clones, approximately 92% of them with a count of one. Of the sample, under 3.5% is held by the ten largest clones. This sequence originates from a female donor in good health, enrolled as a control in a pregnancy study. The sequence joins TRBV27 to TRBJ2-3; a weak D assignment points to TRBD2 (7 bases agree). The starting material was CD8+ T cells from peripheral blood mononuclear cells, obtained in the third trimester of pregnancy. The bases read TGTGCCAGCAGTTTGGGAGGGGGGGCCTTAGATACGCAGTATTTT. This codes for CASSLGGGALDTQYF.